Listed here are 18 T cell receptor beta chains from one sample, sequenced in a study of blood T cell repertoires in COVID-19 (dated by TCRdb to 2020 to 2021). Library prep was done by the immunoSEQ multiplex PCR assay. TCRdb obtained this table from immuneACCESS and retained in-frame rearrangements with V and J assigned. These tables miss some clones; where compared with another copy, unresolved V genes account for less than half of the shortfall, and the remainder is unexplained. The sample table contains about 160,000 clones; only one count was recorded for about 85% of them. The ten largest clonotypes hold 5.5% to 8% of the sample. The specimen sequenced was peripheral blood. The receptors derive from an elderly man with COVID-19, enrolled during active disease.

The V gene is TRBV11-2, the J gene TRBJ1-2; a weak D match, TRBD1 (5 bases). The CDR3 spans 15 residues. The V gene's germline CDR1 is SGHAT and CDR2 FQNNGV. V dropped 0 bases and J dropped 0 bases, with 8 bases sitting between them. The CDR3 spells CASSLDPGANYGYTF. The CDR3 bases are TGTGCCAGCAGCTTAGATCCGGGGGCTAACTATGGCTACACCTTC.

The gene calls are TRBV25-1 and TRBJ2-2; D might be TRBD2 (7 bases). The ends were cut back, 0 bases at V and 7 bases at J, with 12 bases in the middle. CDR1 MGHDK and CDR2 SYGVNS come from the germline V gene. The CDR3 is made up of 15 amino acids. The CDR3 spells CASSEYGGRGGELFF. For the CDR3, the DNA is TGTGCCAGCAGTGAATACGGGGGGCGAGGCGGGGAGCTGTTTTTT.

The chain uses TRBV9 and TRBJ2-2; a possible D gene is TRBD1 (6 bases). Per the germline V gene, CDR1 is SGDLS and CDR2 is YYNGEE. The CDR3 runs 15 residues. V gave up 4 bases and J gave up 6 bases, with 16 bases separating them. The CDR3 sequence is CASSKRGRGPGELFF. The CDR3, as DNA: TGTGCCAGCAGCAAGAGGGGCAGGGGACCCGGGGAGCTGTTTTTT.

This clone was observed a single time. This sequence joins TRBV5-5 and TRBJ2-3, with 7 bases that match TRBD2. V dropped 4 bases and J dropped 0; count of bases not matched to a gene: 8. The germline V gene has CDR1 SGHKS and CDR2 YYEKEE (reference sequence). The CDR3 spans 16 residues. Written as DNA, the CDR3 is TGTGCCAGCAGCCCCAGAGCGGGGAGTAGCACAGATACGCAGTATTTT. It specifies CASSPRAGSSTDTQYF.

The rearrangement uses TRBV28 and TRBJ1-5; D might be TRBD1 (5 bases). V dropped 4 bases and J dropped 3 bases, with 10 bases sitting between them. Looked up from germline, CDR1 is MDHEN and CDR2 is SYDVKM. CDR3 size: 14 residues. CDR3 protein: CASSSREINQPQHF. CDR3 DNA: TGTGCCAGCAGTTCCAGGGAAATCAATCAGCCCCAGCATTTT.

The J gene is TRBJ1-4, the V gene TRBV18; a possible D gene is TRBD1 (5 bases). Looked up from germline, CDR1 is KGHSH and CDR2 is LQKENI. This CDR3 has 17 residues. V dropped 3 bases and J dropped 1 base, with 15 bases sitting between them. The CDR3 region is CASSPWGSGGTNEKLFF. CDR3 bases: TGTGCCAGCTCACCCTGGGGTTCCGGGGGAACTAATGAAAAACTGTTTTTT.

V gene TRBV2 combines with J gene TRBJ1-2, with TRBD1 matching over 10 bases. CDR1 and CDR2 (germline): SNHLY, FYNNEI. The V segment lost 6 bases and the J segment 5 bases; nucleotides outside the gene matches: 9. This CDR3 is 15 amino acids long. CDR3 loop: CASSVGQGVTYGYTF. The CDR3 DNA follows: TGTGCCAGCAGCGTAGGACAGGGGGTAACGTATGGCTACACCTTC.

The rearrangement joins TRBV12-3 or TRBV12-4 to TRBJ2-5, with 7 bases identical to TRBD1. This CDR3 has 13 residues. V trimming: 6 bases; J trimming: 5 bases; junction bases outside the gene matches: 6. This chain's CDR3 is CASSVDREETQYF. The CDR3 region has the DNA TGTGCCAGCAGCGTTGACAGGGAGGAGACCCAGTACTTC.

This clone was picked up many times. The chain links TRBV2 to TRBJ2-7; D may be TRBD1 (6 bases). Germline V gives CDR1 SNHLY, CDR2 FYNNEI. The CDR3 has 11 residues. V was shortened by 7 bases and J by 6 bases, with 10 bases between the two germline ends. In DNA, the CDR3 is TGTGCCAGCACTACAGGGCGCGAGCAGTACTTC. Amino acid sequence: CASTTGREQYF.

The chain couples TRBV27 to TRBJ2-7, with 9 bases matching TRBD1. CDR1 is MNHEY and CDR2 is SMNVEV in the germline V gene (reference sequence). The length of the CDR3 is 15 residues. Germline trimming cut 3 bases from V and 1 base from J; bases unmatched to any gene: 4. CDR3 region: CASSFWDRASYEQYF. CDR3 in DNA: TGTGCCAGCAGTTTCTGGGACAGGGCTTCCTACGAGCAGTACTTC.

The rearrangement joins TRBV5-1 to TRBJ1-1; 8 nucleotides agree with TRBD1. Germline loops: CDR1 SGHRS, CDR2 YFSETQ. V shed 0 bases, J shed 4 bases, and the junction held 5 bases outside the gene matches. CDR3 length: 15 residues. The CDR3 DNA reads TGCGCCAGCAGCTTGGTGCAGGGGGCGGTCACTGAAGCTTTCTTT. Residues: CASSLVQGAVTEAFF.

The chain links TRBV6-1 to TRBJ2-1, with D possibly being TRBD1 (6 bases). The CDR3 is 13 amino acids. The ends were cut back, 2 bases at V and 8 bases at J, with 10 bases in the middle. Germline CDR1 MNHNS, CDR2 SASEGT. The CDR3 sequence is CASSENRDYEQFF. The CDR3 coding sequence is TGTGCCAGCAGTGAAAACAGGGATTATGAGCAGTTCTTC.

The chain has TRBV6-2 or TRBV6-3 and TRBJ1-1; D unresolved. This CDR3 comprises 17 residues. From germline, CDR1 is MNHEY and CDR2 SVGEGT. V was trimmed by 0 bases and J by 3 bases, leaving 17 bases between them. CDR3 sequence reads: CASSYSEGHSVYTEAFF. CDR3 DNA: TGTGCCAGCAGTTACTCCGAGGGTCACTCGGTGTACACTGAAGCTTTCTTT.

The V call is TRBV6-5, the J call TRBJ1-2, with D tentatively TRBD1 (6 bases). The CDR3 extends over 14 amino acids. CDR1 MNHEY and CDR2 SVGAGI come from the germline V gene. The V end was cut by 6 bases, the J end by 1 base, with 12 bases between. The CDR3 sequence is CASRYQQGNYGYTF. The DNA of the CDR3 is TGTGCCAGCAGGTACCAACAGGGTAACTATGGCTACACCTTC.

In its sample, this clone was seen once. This CDR3 is CASSHGQGFYEQYF. The CDR3 DNA reads TGTGCCAGCAGCCATGGACAGGGGTTCTACGAGCAGTACTTC. The chain combines TRBV5-6 with TRBJ2-7; 9 nucleotides align to TRBD1. This CDR3 region has 14 residues. V lost 4 bases to trimming and J lost 3 bases; unmatched junction nucleotides: 5. CDR1 SGHDT and CDR2 YYEEEE come from the germline V gene.

The J gene is TRBJ2-7, the V gene TRBV29-1, with TRBD1 matching 8 bases. Looked up from germline, CDR1 is SQVTM and CDR2 is ANQGSEA. V shed 6 bases, J shed 5 bases, and the junction held 3 bases outside the gene matches. The length of the CDR3 is 11 residues. The CDR3 sequence: CSVGQGHEQYF. DNA for the CDR3: TGCAGCGTCGGACAGGGTCACGAGCAGTACTTC.

The V and J genes are TRBV5-1 and TRBJ1-1; 7 nucleotides line up with TRBD1. CDR1 and CDR2 from the germline V gene are SGHRS and YFSETQ. Trimming removed 3 bases from V and 0 bases from J; junction bases left unmatched: 5. This CDR3 is 15 amino acids long. The CDR3 region is CASSSGTVMNTEAFF. CDR3 coding DNA: TGCGCCAGCAGCTCGGGGACAGTAATGAACACTGAAGCTTTCTTT. Filled out from reference TRBV5-1 and TRBJ1-1, the complete variable domain reads KAGVTQTPRYLIKTRGQQVTLSCSPISGHRSVSWYQQTPGQGLQFLFEYFSETQRNKGNFPGRFSGRQFSNSRSEMNVSTLELGDSALYLCASSSGTVMNTEAFFGQGTRLTVV.

The rearrangement links TRBV5-1 to TRBJ2-3; D call uncertain. Germline CDR1 reads SGHRS; CDR2 reads YFSETQ. The CDR3 spans 14 residues. V lost 5 bases and J 2 bases, leaving 12 bases between the germline ends. CDR3: CASRSDTSTDTQYF. The CDR3 DNA is TGCGCCAGCAGGAGTGATACTTCCACAGATACGCAGTATTTT.